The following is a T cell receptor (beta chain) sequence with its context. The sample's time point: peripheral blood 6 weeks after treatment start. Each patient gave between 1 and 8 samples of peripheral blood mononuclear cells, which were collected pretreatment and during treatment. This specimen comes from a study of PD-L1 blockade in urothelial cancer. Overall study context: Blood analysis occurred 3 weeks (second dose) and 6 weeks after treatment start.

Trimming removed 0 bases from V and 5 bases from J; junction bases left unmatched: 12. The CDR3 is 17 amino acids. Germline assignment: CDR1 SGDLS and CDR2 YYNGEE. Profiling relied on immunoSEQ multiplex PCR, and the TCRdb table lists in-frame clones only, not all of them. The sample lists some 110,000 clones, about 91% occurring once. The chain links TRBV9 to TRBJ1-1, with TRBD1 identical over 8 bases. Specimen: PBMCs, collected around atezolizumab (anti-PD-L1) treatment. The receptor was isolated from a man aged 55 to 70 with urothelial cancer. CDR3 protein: CASSVAPFDRGGTEAFF. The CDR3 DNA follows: TGTGCCAGCAGCGTAGCCCCTTTTGACAGGGGAGGAACTGAAGCTTTCTTT.